The rows below give T cell receptor beta chains drawn from one sample of a study of blood T cell repertoires in COVID-19. The protocol was immunoSEQ multiplex PCR, while the TCRdb copy is restricted to in-frame clones and leaves out a portion. The table lists 150,000 to 200,000 clones, about 87% of them singletons. The sequenced sample consisted of peripheral blood. These receptors all stem from a man aged 60-69 years with acute or convalescent COVID-19. Both conserved end residues are part of each CDR3. The D gene is left open where the match is weak. Rows may omit the clone size; those that give it use once, few, many or a size class.

>-|-|15|TRBV19|TRBJ1-5
TGTGCCAGTAGGACGACAGCTCATAGCAATCAGCCCCAGCATTTT
CASRTTAHSNQPQHF
>-|-|14|TRBV5-4|TRBJ1-2
TGTGCCAGCAGCTCCGGGACACGCGACTATGGCTACACCTTC
CASSSGTRDYGYTF
>-|-|15|TRBV9|TRBJ2-7
TGTGCCAGCAGCTTTAGAGGAGGGGCAAGATACGAGCAGTACTTC
CASSFRGGARYEQYF
>once|-|18|TRBV5-1|TRBJ1-1
TGCGCCAGCAGCCCTTCAGACGCGGGTCCGAAATGGGACACTGAAGCTTTCTTT
CASSPSDAGPKWDTEAFF
>few|-|15|TRBV7-9|TRBJ2-5
TGTGCCAGCAGCTTAAATGTTGCGGGGCAAGAGACCCAGTACTTC
CASSLNVAGQETQYF
>-|-|16|TRBV4-2|TRBJ1-3
TGTGCCAGCAGCCAAGATCGAGCAGGGAAGGGAAACACCATATATTTT
CASSQDRAGKGNTIYF
>-|TRBD1|14|TRBV5-1|TRBJ2-7
TGCGCCAGCAGCTTGGCGGGACAGGGGTACGAGCAGTACTTC
CASSLAGQGYEQYF
>-|-|15|TRBV5-1|TRBJ2-5
TGCGCCAGCAGCTTGGCCCTGGACAGACAAGAGACCCAGTACTTC
CASSLALDRQETQYF
>-|-|14|TRBV29-1|TRBJ1-1
TGCAGCGTTGAAGGGCAGGGAGGTTCGACTGAAGCTTTCTTT
CSVEGQGGSTEAFF
>-|TRBD1|18|TRBV18|TRBJ1-4
TGTGCCAGCTCACCACTTCACCCAGGGGGAGCAACTAATGAAAAACTGTTTTTT
CASSPLHPGGATNEKLFF
>-|TRBD1|16|TRBV3-1/TRBV3-2|TRBJ1-3
TGTGCCAGCAGCCCCTGGACAGGGGGTCAAGGAAACACCATATATTTT
CASSPWTGGQGNTIYF
>-|-|15|TRBV19|TRBJ1-1
TGTGCCAGTAAGGCGGGAGGGAACATGAACACTGAAGCTTTCTTT
CASKAGGNMNTEAFF
>-|TRBD1|14|TRBV5-1|TRBJ1-1
TGCGCCAGCAGCTTGGGTGGGACAGATACCGAAGCTTTCTTT
CASSLGGTDTEAFF
>once|TRBD2|14|TRBV18|TRBJ2-3
TGTGCCAGCTCACCACTCCTCGGGGGGGATACGCAGTATTTT
CASSPLLGGDTQYF
>-|TRBD1|14|TRBV5-4|TRBJ1-2
TGTGCCACCCGACCGGACAGGACCCTCTATGGCTACACCTTC
CATRPDRTLYGYTF
>-|TRBD1|14|TRBV5-1|TRBJ1-2
TGCGCCAGCAGGCAAACAGGGGGTAACTATGGCTACACCTTC
CASRQTGGNYGYTF
>-|TRBD2|15|TRBV9|TRBJ2-1
TGTGCCAGCAGCGTCGGACTAGCGTCAAACAATGAGCAGTTCTTC
CASSVGLASNNEQFF
>-|TRBD1|14|TRBV6-5|TRBJ1-2
TGTGCCACCACGCGGGACAGCGAATCCTATGGCTACACCTTC
CATTRDSESYGYTF
>-|-|13|TRBV9|TRBJ1-4
TGTGCCAGCACCGGGTTTAATAATGAAAAACTGTTTTTT
CASTGFNNEKLFF
>-|-|16|TRBV18|TRBJ1-5
TGTGCCAGCTCACCCGGATGGGATGGAGGAAATCAGCCCCAGCATTTT
CASSPGWDGGNQPQHF
>-|TRBD1|15|TRBV6-5|TRBJ1-2
TGTGCCAGCAGTTCATCAGGACAGGGGGCGACTGGCTACACCTTC
CASSSSGQGATGYTF
>-|-|13|TRBV27|TRBJ1-2
TGTGCCAGCAGTTCCAGGGCCCTCTATGGCTACACCTTC
CASSSRALYGYTF
>-|TRBD1|15|TRBV19|TRBJ1-1
TGTGCCAGTAGTATATCGGGGACAGAGAACACTGAAGCTTTCTTT
CASSISGTENTEAFF
>-|-|14|TRBV5-1|TRBJ2-5
TGCGCCAGCAGCTTCCCGGCGGTAAAAGAGACCCAGTACTTC
CASSFPAVKETQYF
>once|-|15|TRBV7-9|TRBJ1-3
TGTGCCAGCAGCTCCCGGACATTGACTTACCAACGCATATATTTT
CASSSRTLTYQRIYF
>-|TRBD1|16|TRBV6-1|TRBJ1-2
TGTGCCAGCAGTGAAGCGCTTGGACAGGGGGTAGATGGCTACACCTTC
CASSEALGQGVDGYTF
>-|TRBD1|13|TRBV7-3|TRBJ1-1
TGTGCCAGCAGCTTACGGACAGGGGGAGAAGCTTTCTTT
CASSLRTGGEAFF
>-|TRBD2|15|TRBV7-2|TRBJ2-1
TGTGCCAGCAGCTTAATAGCGGGTCTGTACAATGAGCAGTTCTTC
CASSLIAGLYNEQFF
>-|TRBD1|15|TRBV7-2|TRBJ1-2
TGTGCCAGCAGCTTAGCAGGGCAGGGGGCGGGAGGCTACACCTTC
CASSLAGQGAGGYTF